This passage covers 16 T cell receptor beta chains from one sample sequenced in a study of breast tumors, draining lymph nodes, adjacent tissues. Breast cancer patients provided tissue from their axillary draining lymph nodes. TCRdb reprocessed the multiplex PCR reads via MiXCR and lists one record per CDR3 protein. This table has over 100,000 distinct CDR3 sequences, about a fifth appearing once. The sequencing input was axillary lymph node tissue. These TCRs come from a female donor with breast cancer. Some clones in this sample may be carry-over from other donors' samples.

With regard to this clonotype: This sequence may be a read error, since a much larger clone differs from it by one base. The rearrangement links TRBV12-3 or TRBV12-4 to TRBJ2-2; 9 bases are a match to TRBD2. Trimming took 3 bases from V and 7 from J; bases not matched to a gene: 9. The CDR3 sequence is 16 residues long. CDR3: CASSFGGRAVVGELFF. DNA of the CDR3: TGTGCCAGCAGTTTCGGCGGGAGGGCCGTAGTCGGGGAGCTGTTTTTT.

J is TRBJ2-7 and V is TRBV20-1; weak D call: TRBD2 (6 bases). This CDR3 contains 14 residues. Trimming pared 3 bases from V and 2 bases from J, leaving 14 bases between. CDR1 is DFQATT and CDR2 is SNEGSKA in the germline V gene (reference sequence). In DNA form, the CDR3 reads TGCAGTGCTAGGTCCACGGCGGGGACCTACGAGCAGTACTTC. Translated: CSARSTAGTYEQYF.

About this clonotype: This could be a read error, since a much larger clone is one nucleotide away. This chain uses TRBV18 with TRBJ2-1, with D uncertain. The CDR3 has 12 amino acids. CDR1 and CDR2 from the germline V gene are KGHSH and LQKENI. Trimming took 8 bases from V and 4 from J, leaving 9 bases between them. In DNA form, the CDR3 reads TGTGCCAGCCCCCGCCAGTACAATGAGCAGTTCTTC. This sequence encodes CASPRQYNEQFF.

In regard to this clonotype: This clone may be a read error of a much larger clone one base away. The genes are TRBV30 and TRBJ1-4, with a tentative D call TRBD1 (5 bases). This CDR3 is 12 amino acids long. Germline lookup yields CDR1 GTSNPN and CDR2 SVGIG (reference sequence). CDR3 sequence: CAWSARGEKLSF. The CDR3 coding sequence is TGTGCCTGGAGTGCAAGGGGTGAAAAACTGTCTTTT.

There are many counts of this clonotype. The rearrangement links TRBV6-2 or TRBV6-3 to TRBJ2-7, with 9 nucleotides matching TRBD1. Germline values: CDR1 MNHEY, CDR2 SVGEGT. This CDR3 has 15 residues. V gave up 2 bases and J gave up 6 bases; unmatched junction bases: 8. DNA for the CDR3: TGTGCCAGCAGTTACGGGACAGGGACCATAGGCGAGCAGTACTTC. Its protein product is CASSYGTGTIGEQYF.

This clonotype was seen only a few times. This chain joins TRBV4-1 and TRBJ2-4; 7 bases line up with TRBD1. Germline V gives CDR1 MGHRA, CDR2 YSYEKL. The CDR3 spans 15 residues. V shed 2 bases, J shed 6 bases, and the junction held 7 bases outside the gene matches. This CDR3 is CASSQIDRATNIQYF. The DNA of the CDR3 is TGCGCCAGCAGCCAAATAGACAGGGCGACAAACATTCAGTACTTC.

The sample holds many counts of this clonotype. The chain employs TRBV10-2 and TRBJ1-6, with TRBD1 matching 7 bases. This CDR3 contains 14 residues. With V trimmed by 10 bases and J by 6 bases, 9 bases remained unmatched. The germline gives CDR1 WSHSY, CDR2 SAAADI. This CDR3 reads CATTRDSRNSPLHF. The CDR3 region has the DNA TGCGCCACCACACGGGACAGCCGTAATTCACCCCTCCACTTT.

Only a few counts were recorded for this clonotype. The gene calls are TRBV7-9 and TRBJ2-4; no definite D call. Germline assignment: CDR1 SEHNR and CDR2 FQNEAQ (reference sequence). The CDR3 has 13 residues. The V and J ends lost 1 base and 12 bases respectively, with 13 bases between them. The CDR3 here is CASSLGAGNHQYF. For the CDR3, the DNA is TGTGCCAGCAGCTTAGGGGCCGGAAATCATCAGTACTTC.

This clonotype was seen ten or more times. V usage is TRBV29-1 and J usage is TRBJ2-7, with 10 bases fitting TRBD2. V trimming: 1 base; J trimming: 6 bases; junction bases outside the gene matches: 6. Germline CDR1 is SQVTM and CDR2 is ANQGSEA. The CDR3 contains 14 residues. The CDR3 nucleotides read TGCAGCGTTGAAGTGCCTAGCGGGAGTGGCGAGCAGTACTTC. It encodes CSVEVPSGSGEQYF.

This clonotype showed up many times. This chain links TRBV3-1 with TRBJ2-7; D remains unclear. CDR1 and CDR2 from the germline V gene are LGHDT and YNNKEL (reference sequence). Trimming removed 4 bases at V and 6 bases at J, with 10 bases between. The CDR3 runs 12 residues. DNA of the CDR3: TGTGCCAGCAGCCGTCATCAAGGCGAGCAGTACTTC. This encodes CASSRHQGEQYF.

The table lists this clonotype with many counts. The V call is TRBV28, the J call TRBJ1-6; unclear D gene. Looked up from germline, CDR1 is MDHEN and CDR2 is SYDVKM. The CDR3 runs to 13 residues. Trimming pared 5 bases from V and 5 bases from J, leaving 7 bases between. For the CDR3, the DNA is TGTGCCAGCAGTCTGAGGGATAATTCACCCCTCCACTTT. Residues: CASSLRDNSPLHF.

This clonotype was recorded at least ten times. The CDR3 DNA reads as TGTGCCACCAGCAGTGACGCCTTTGGACTAGCGGGGAACACCGGGGAGCTGTTTTTT. This sequence encodes CATSSDAFGLAGNTGELFF. The chain has TRBV15 and TRBJ2-2; 11 bases match TRBD2. Germline trimming cut 3 bases from V and 1 base from J; bases unmatched to any gene: 10. Germline V gene data show CDR1 as LNHNV and CDR2 as YYDKDF (reference sequence). The CDR3 has 19 residues.

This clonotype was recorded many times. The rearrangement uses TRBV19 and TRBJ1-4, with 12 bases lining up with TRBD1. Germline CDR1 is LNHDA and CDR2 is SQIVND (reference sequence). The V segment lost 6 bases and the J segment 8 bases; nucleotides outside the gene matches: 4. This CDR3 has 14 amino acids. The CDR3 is CASRRDRGQEKLFF. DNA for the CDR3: TGTGCCAGTAGAAGGGACAGGGGGCAAGAAAAACTGTTTTTT.

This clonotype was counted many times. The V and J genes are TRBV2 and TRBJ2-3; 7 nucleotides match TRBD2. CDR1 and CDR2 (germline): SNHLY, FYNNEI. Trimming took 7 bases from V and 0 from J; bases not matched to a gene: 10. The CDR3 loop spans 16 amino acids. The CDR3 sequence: CASTQRDGASTDTQYF. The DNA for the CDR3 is TGTGCCAGCACCCAGCGGGACGGTGCTAGCACAGATACGCAGTATTTT. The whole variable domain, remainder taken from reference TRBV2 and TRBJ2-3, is EPEVTQTPSHQVTQMGQEVILRCVPISNHLYFYWYRQILGQKVEFLVSFYNNEISEKSEIFDDQFSVERPDGSNFTLKIRSTKLEDSAMYFCASTQRDGASTDTQYFGPGTRLTVL.

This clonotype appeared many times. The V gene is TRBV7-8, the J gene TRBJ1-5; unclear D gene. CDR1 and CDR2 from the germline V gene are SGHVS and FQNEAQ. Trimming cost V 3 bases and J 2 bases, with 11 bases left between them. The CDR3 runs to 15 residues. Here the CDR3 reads CASSLFSGGNQPQHF. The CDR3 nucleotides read TGTGCCAGCAGCTTGTTTTCTGGGGGCAATCAGCCCCAGCATTTT.

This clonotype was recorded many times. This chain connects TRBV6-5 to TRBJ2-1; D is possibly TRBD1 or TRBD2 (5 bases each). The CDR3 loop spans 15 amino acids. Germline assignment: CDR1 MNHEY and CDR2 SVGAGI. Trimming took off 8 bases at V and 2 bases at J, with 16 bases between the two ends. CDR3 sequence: CASGTRGGTYNEQFF. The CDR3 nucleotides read TGTGCCAGCGGCACTAGGGGCGGAACCTACAATGAGCAGTTCTTC.